The next 32 T cell receptor beta chains were all read from a single sample in a study of siplizumab effects on memory and regulatory T cells. The method was immunoSEQ multiplex PCR; TCRdb's version includes in-frame clones alone and lacks a portion of them. The table has about 85,000 clones, around 93% seen once. Material: CD8+ T cells sorted from blood. These receptors were obtained from a human donor in good health.

The chain uses TRBV13 and TRBJ1-2; D remains ambiguous. The length of the CDR3 is 14 residues. V shed 7 bases and J shed 2 bases, with 14 bases lying between them. In germline, CDR1 is PRHDT, CDR2 FYEKMQ (reference sequence). For the CDR3, the DNA is TGTGCCAGCACCATCCAAGGAGGGAACTATGGCTACACCTTC. Its translation: CASTIQGGNYGYTF.

The V call is TRBV29-1, the J call TRBJ2-3; D perhaps matches TRBD2 (6 bases). The CDR3 has 10 amino acids. Trimming removed 4 bases from V and 11 bases from J, with 10 bases in between. The germline V gene encodes CDR1 SQVTM and CDR2 ANQGSEA. CDR3 in amino acids: CSVARGLQYF. As DNA, the CDR3 is TGCAGCGTTGCCCGGGGGTTGCAGTATTTT.

The genes are TRBV2 and TRBJ2-6, with D tentatively TRBD1 or TRBD2 (5 bases each). Germline V gene lookup returns CDR1 SNHLY and CDR2 FYNNEI. V dropped 8 bases and J dropped 0 bases, with 8 bases sitting between them. The CDR3 contains 14 residues. The CDR3 DNA is TGTGCCAGCGAGGGGTACTCTGGGGCCAACGTCCTGACTTTC. Its protein is CASEGYSGANVLTF.

V usage is TRBV27 and J usage is TRBJ2-7; 13 bases match TRBD2. In germline, CDR1 is MNHEY, CDR2 SMNVEV (reference sequence). The V gene end was trimmed by 10 bases and the J gene end by 2 bases; junction bases not matched to a gene: 2. This CDR3 contains 13 residues. CDR3 residues: CATGLAGAYEQYF. CDR3 bases: TGTGCCACCGGACTAGCGGGGGCCTACGAGCAGTACTTC.

The V call is TRBV25-1, the J call TRBJ1-1; perhaps TRBD1 as D (6 bases). The CDR3 spans 16 residues. Germline V CDR1 and CDR2: MGHDK, SYGVNS. The V end lost 1 base, the J end lost 6 bases, and 18 bases lay between the germline ends. CDR3 sequence reads: CASSEWSAGEDAEAFF. The CDR3 nucleotides are TGTGCCAGCAGTGAATGGTCGGCAGGGGAGGACGCTGAAGCTTTCTTT.

This clone was counted a few times. The chain carries TRBV9 and TRBJ2-7; 7 nucleotides match TRBD1. CDR3 length equals 19 residues. J gave up 0 bases and V 3 bases, and 18 bases lay outside the gene matches. Germline V CDR1 and CDR2: SGDLS, YYNGEE. The DNA of the CDR3 is TGTGCCAGCAGCGGCTCGGGGACAGACTCTTATGGGAACTCCTACGAGCAGTACTTC. It encodes CASSGSGTDSYGNSYEQYF.

This chain connects TRBV6-5 to TRBJ2-4; the match to TRBD1 covers 8 bases. Per the germline V gene, CDR1 is MNHEY and CDR2 is SVGAGI. CDR3 length equals 15 residues. Germline trimming cut 4 bases from V and 7 bases from J; bases unmatched to any gene: 9. DNA of the CDR3: TGTGCCAGCAGTTCCCCGGGACAGGTGAACAACATTCAGTACTTC. Translated: CASSSPGQVNNIQYF.

For the CDR3, the DNA is TGTGCCAGCAGTTTATCAATTGGGGGGGGACCAAAGGGCTACACCTTC. Its translation: CASSLSIGGGPKGYTF. The chain links TRBV27 to TRBJ1-2; the D gene is possibly TRBD1 (5 bases). V was pared by 0 bases and J by 8 bases, with 19 bases between. Germline CDR1 reads MNHEY; CDR2 reads SMNVEV (reference sequence). The CDR3 sequence is 16 residues long.

CDR3 DNA sequence: TGCGCCAGCAGTCAATCGAAGATTTGGGAGACCCAGTACTTC. Translation gives CASSQSKIWETQYF. The chain joins TRBV23-1 to TRBJ2-5; D is ambiguous. TRBV23-1 has ORF status, its function being uncertain. V was shortened by 0 bases and J by 5 bases, with 10 bases between the two germline ends. This CDR3 is 14 amino acids long.

This chain connects TRBV7-8 to TRBJ2-5; 10 bases fit TRBD2. This CDR3 is built from 14 residues. The germline V gene has CDR1 SGHVS and CDR2 FQNEAQ. Trimming removed 3 bases from V and 9 bases from J; junction bases left unmatched: 7. In nucleotides, the CDR3 is TGTGCCAGCAGCTTGGCTGGGCTAGCGGGAGCCCAGTACTTC. The encoded protein is CASSLAGLAGAQYF.

The count of this clone is one. The gene calls are TRBV29-1 and TRBJ1-3; a possible D gene is TRBD1 (6 bases). Germline V gives CDR1 SQVTM, CDR2 ANQGSEA. The CDR3 runs to 11 residues. The ends were cut back, 6 bases at V and 3 bases at J, with 6 bases in the middle. The CDR3 region has the DNA TGCAGCGTAGGGGGTGGAAACACCATATATTTT. Translating it yields CSVGGGNTIYF.

This rearrangement joins TRBV5-5 to TRBJ2-7; 11 bases align to TRBD1. The J segment lost 3 bases and the V segment lost 4 bases, leaving 6 bases of the junction unmatched. The V gene's germline CDR1 is SGHKS and CDR2 YYEKEE (reference sequence). This CDR3 is 15 amino acids long. The CDR3 nucleotides are TGTGCCAGCAGCAACGGACAGGGGGCCGGCTACGAGCAGTACTTC. It specifies CASSNGQGAGYEQYF.

This rearrangement joins TRBV9 to TRBJ2-7, with D unresolved. V lost 3 bases and J lost 5, with 18 bases in between. Looked up from germline, CDR1 is SGDLS and CDR2 is YYNGEE. The length of the CDR3 is 15 residues. CDR3 nucleotide sequence: TGTGCCAGCAGCGCCATCGATCTCCGTTGGGACGAGCAGTACTTC. Amino acids: CASSAIDLRWDEQYF.

The CDR3 sequence is CASSPGHSYEQYF. The CDR3 DNA reads as TGTGCCAGTAGTCCGGGCCACTCCTACGAGCAGTACTTC. The genes are TRBV19 and TRBJ2-7; D gene uncertain. The CDR3 extends over 13 amino acids. Trimming removed 5 bases at V and 0 bases at J, with 8 bases between. The germline gives CDR1 LNHDA, CDR2 SQIVND (reference sequence).

The chain employs TRBV28 and TRBJ1-2; tentatively, D is TRBD1 (5 bases). The V end lost 3 bases, the J end lost 3 bases, and 11 bases lay between the germline ends. CDR1 MDHEN and CDR2 SYDVKM come from the germline V gene. The CDR3 totals 14 residues. The CDR3 spells CASSFFGGDYGYTF. The CDR3 nucleotides read TGTGCCAGCAGTTTTTTCGGGGGGGACTATGGCTACACCTTC.

V is TRBV6-6 and J is TRBJ2-1, with 10 bases aligning to TRBD2. The V gene end was trimmed by 5 bases and the J gene end by 9 bases; junction bases not matched to a gene: 13. The CDR3 totals 16 residues. The germline V gene has CDR1 MNHNY and CDR2 SVGAGI (reference sequence). The CDR3 nucleotides read TGTGCCAGCAGTAACCAGGTAGCTAGCGGGAGAGGTGAGCAGTTCTTC. Translation: CASSNQVASGRGEQFF.

This rearrangement joins TRBV27 to TRBJ2-2, with TRBD1 matching over 10 bases. Trimming cost V 7 bases and J 4 bases; bases outside gene matches: 6. The germline CDR1 and CDR2 sequences are MNHEY and SMNVEV (reference sequence). CDR3 length: 15 amino acids. The CDR3 spells CASTPGQGFTGELFF. The DNA for the CDR3 is TGTGCCAGCACACCGGGACAGGGGTTCACCGGGGAGCTGTTTTTT.

V and J are TRBV5-1 and TRBJ2-7; TRBD2 matches 13 bases. Per germline, CDR1 SGHRS and CDR2 YFSETQ. J gave up 0 bases and V 0 bases, and 6 bases lay outside the gene matches. The CDR3 sequence is 18 residues long. The CDR3 protein is CASSLGTSGGYSSYEQYF. The CDR3 DNA sequence: TGCGCCAGCAGCTTGGGGACTAGCGGGGGATATAGCTCCTACGAGCAGTACTTC.

This chain joins TRBV7-9 and TRBJ1-4; 11 nucleotides match TRBD1. CDR1 and CDR2 from the germline V gene are SEHNR and FQNEAQ (reference sequence). The CDR3 is 15 residues long. V dropped 6 bases and J dropped 7; count of bases not matched to a gene: 7. This CDR3 is CASRSDRGRGEKLFF. CDR3 DNA sequence: TGTGCCAGCAGATCGGACAGGGGGCGCGGTGAAAAACTGTTTTTT.

V is TRBV4-1 and J is TRBJ2-1; TRBD2 might be the D (5 bases). CDR1 is MGHRA and CDR2 is YSYEKL in the germline V gene. Trimming cost V 3 bases and J 7 bases, with 22 bases left between them. This CDR3 is built from 17 residues. The CDR3 here is CASSQDSAPDWLNEQFF. As DNA, the CDR3 is TGCGCCAGCAGCCAGGACTCGGCCCCCGATTGGTTGAATGAGCAGTTCTTC.

The chain couples TRBV5-4 to TRBJ2-1, with 12 bases lining up with TRBD2. From germline, CDR1 is SGHNT and CDR2 YYREEE (reference sequence). V shed 5 bases, J shed 6 bases, and the junction held 6 bases outside the gene matches. The CDR3 runs 15 residues. This CDR3 is CASRPTSGRVNEQFF. The CDR3 nucleotides are TGTGCCAGCAGACCGACTAGCGGGAGAGTCAATGAGCAGTTCTTC.

In regard to this clone: One junction end disagrees with the germline gene, perhaps due to a read error. This rearrangement joins TRBV15 to TRBJ1-1; possibly TRBD1 for D (6 bases). This CDR3 contains 15 residues. Germline V gene sequence: CDR1 LNHNV, CDR2 YYDKDF (reference sequence). The chain's CDR3 is CATSREKGVGTEAFF. The CDR3 DNA reads TGTGCCACCAGCCGAGAAAAGGGGGTTGGCACTGAAGCTTTCTTT.

The chain recombines TRBV6-1 with TRBJ2-7; 9 nucleotides align to TRBD2. CDR1 and CDR2 (germline): MNHNS, SASEGT. The J segment lost 2 bases and the V segment lost 2 bases, leaving 13 bases of the junction unmatched. This CDR3 comprises 18 residues. The CDR3 DNA reads TGTGCCAGCAGTGAATGGGACATTTGGCGGGAGGGTGCCTACGAGCAGTACTTC. It translates to CASSEWDIWREGAYEQYF.

The chain joins TRBV12-5 to TRBJ2-5, with 9 nucleotides matching TRBD2. The CDR3 spans 18 residues. The germline CDR1 and CDR2 sequences are LGHNT and FRNRAP. V lost 2 bases to trimming and J lost 1 base; unmatched junction nucleotides: 11. The CDR3 reads CASGLPPGGGRAQETQYF. DNA of the CDR3: TGTGCTAGTGGTTTGCCACCCGGAGGCGGGAGGGCCCAAGAGACCCAGTACTTC.

This clone was seen once. The gene calls are TRBV10-3 and TRBJ1-4; D gene unclear. The germline V gene encodes CDR1 ENHRY and CDR2 SYGVKD. V was trimmed by 3 bases and J by 8 bases, leaving 4 bases between them. CDR3 length: 11 amino acids. CDR3 sequence: CAISDGEKLFF. CDR3 nucleotides: TGTGCCATCAGTGATGGGGAAAAACTGTTTTTT.

The CDR3 DNA is TGTGCCAGCAGCTTAGTAGATGGCGGGGCCGACGAGCAGTACTTC. It encodes CASSLVDGGADEQYF. This rearrangement joins TRBV11-2 to TRBJ2-7; a weak D match, TRBD2 (6 bases). This CDR3 comprises 15 residues. Between the trimmed V and J ends, which lost 1 base and 5 bases, there was a span of 15 bases. Germline-derived CDR1 and CDR2 are SGHAT and FQNNGV.

This chain connects TRBV19 to TRBJ2-4; a weak D match, TRBD2 (6 bases). V lost 1 base and J lost 8, with 15 bases in between. The CDR3 length is 15 residues. Germline-derived CDR1 and CDR2 are LNHDA and SQIVND (reference sequence). The DNA for the CDR3 is TGTGCCAGTAGTATAGGGGCGGGGTTCGGGGACATTCAGTACTTC. Translated: CASSIGAGFGDIQYF. Supplemented by reference TRBV19 and TRBJ2-4, the full variable domain reads DGGITQSPKYLFRKEGQNVTLSCEQNLNHDAMYWYRQDPGQGLRLIYYSQIVNDFQKGDIAEGYSVSREKKESFPLTVTSAQKNPTAFYLCASSIGAGFGDIQYFGAGTRLSVL.

The chain uses TRBV7-8 and TRBJ2-1; 11 bases are a match to TRBD2. This CDR3 comprises 16 residues. Germline CDR1 SGHVS, CDR2 FQNEAQ. V gave up 5 bases and J gave up 2 bases; unmatched junction bases: 5. The CDR3 bases are TGTGCCAGCAGCCGCCTAGCGGGAGGCGCCTACAATGAGCAGTTCTTC. Translated, it gives CASSRLAGGAYNEQFF.

Details on this clone: One end of the junction fails to match germline, which may point to a read error. The chain joins TRBV7-7 to TRBJ2-1, with 7 bases lining up with TRBD1. The CDR3 covers 15 residues. CDR1 and CDR2 (germline): SSHAT, FNYEAQ (reference sequence). The CDR3 DNA reads TGTGCTAGCAGCTTAGATCTTGGACAGGCGGGTGAGCAGTTCTTC. It is translated as CASSLDLGQAGEQFF. Together with reference TRBV7-7 and TRBJ2-1, the CDR3 gives the full variable domain: GAGVSQSPRYKVTKRGQDVTLRCDPISSHATLYWYQQALGQGPEFLTYFNYEAQPDKSGLPSDRFSAERPEGSISTLTIQRTEQRDSAMYRCASSLDLGQAGEQFFGPGTRLTVL.

The chain employs TRBV19 and TRBJ1-1, with 7 bases identical to TRBD1. This CDR3 comprises 14 residues. Germline CDR1 LNHDA, CDR2 SQIVND (reference sequence). With 4 bases clipped from V and 6 bases from J, the junction kept 8 bases outside the gene matches. This CDR3 reads CASSTGPGTAEAFF. The CDR3, as DNA: TGTGCCAGTAGTACGGGCCCCGGGACAGCTGAAGCTTTCTTT.

The chain links TRBV6-6 to TRBJ2-7, with D tentatively TRBD1 (6 bases). Per the germline V gene, CDR1 is MNHNY and CDR2 is SVGAGI (reference sequence). Trimming cost V 5 bases and J 5 bases, with 10 bases left between them. This CDR3 is 12 amino acids long. The CDR3 loop is CASSPGQNEQYF. In DNA form, the CDR3 reads TGTGCCAGCAGTCCCGGACAGAACGAGCAGTACTTC.

The V call is TRBV30, the J call TRBJ1-2; 7 bases fit TRBD1. V was pared by 5 bases and J by 7 bases, with 7 bases of the junction left unmatched. The CDR3 length is 12 residues. The germline gives CDR1 GTSNPN, CDR2 SVGIG (reference sequence). The CDR3 DNA reads TGTGCCTGGTACAGGGGAGAGGGTGGCTACACCTTC. It is translated as CAWYRGEGGYTF.